These T cell receptor beta chains were read from a single sample in a study of cytomegalovirus exposure and HLA in healthy donors. Only in-frame clones appear in the TCRdb table, and some are missing; sequencing was by immunoSEQ multiplex PCR. Of 130,000 or so clones listed, roughly three quarters are singletons. The sequenced sample consisted of PBMCs. The receptors here all came from a woman aged 55-70 years in good health and CMV-seronegative. CDR3s include the opening cysteine and the closing phenylalanine or tryptophan. D genes are given only for firm matches. Expanded clones are given a class, and other clones once, few, many or no size at all.

-	TRBV29-1	TRBD2	TRBJ2-5	CSVRRDGGETQYF	TGCAGCGTTAGAAGGGACGGGGGGGAGACCCAGTACTTC
-	TRBV4-1	TRBD2	TRBJ2-5	CASSQDAGGGETQYF	TGCGCCAGCAGCCAAGATGCGGGGGGGGGAGAGACCCAGTACTTC
-	TRBV11-2	-	TRBJ2-2	CASSLMKGGRTGELFF	TGTGCCAGCAGCTTAATGAAGGGAGGTCGGACCGGGGAGCTGTTTTTT
-	TRBV29-1	TRBD1	TRBJ1-2	CSVNLGTGYGYTF	TGCAGCGTAAATCTCGGGACAGGGTATGGCTACACCTTC
few	TRBV5-1	-	TRBJ1-4	CASSGGRGAKGEKLFF	TGCGCCAGCAGCGGGGGCCGGGGGGCTAAGGGGGAAAAACTGTTTTTT
-	TRBV29-1	TRBD1	TRBJ1-4	CSVAGTGQGNEKLFF	TGCAGCGTTGCCGGGACAGGGCAGGGGAATGAAAAACTGTTTTTT
-	TRBV7-3	TRBD1	TRBJ1-2	CASSRQGDYGYTF	TGTGCCAGCAGCCGACAGGGGGACTATGGCTACACCTTC
-	TRBV19	-	TRBJ2-3	CASSMLGADTQYF	TGTGCCAGTAGTATGCTAGGGGCAGATACGCAGTATTTT
-	TRBV28	TRBD2	TRBJ2-3	CASSLAGGRDTQYF	TGTGCCAGCAGTTTAGCGGGGGGGCGCGATACGCAGTATTTT
-	TRBV4-1	TRBD2	TRBJ2-1	CASSHKTSGGLYNEQFF	TGCGCCAGCAGCCATAAAACTAGCGGGGGCCTCTACAATGAGCAGTTCTTC
-	TRBV5-1	-	TRBJ2-3	CASSPKLGGKGTDTQYF	TGCGCCAGCAGCCCGAAACTTGGTGGTAAAGGCACAGATACGCAGTATTTT
once	TRBV7-7	TRBD2	TRBJ2-5	CASSSLAGGQETQYF	TGTGCTAGCAGCTCACTAGCGGGGGGGCAAGAGACCCAGTACTTC
-	TRBV11-2	TRBD1	TRBJ2-7	CASSLTGKPYEQYF	TGTGCCAGCAGCCTGACAGGGAAACCCTACGAGCAGTACTTC
once	TRBV28	-	TRBJ2-3	CASSLGGTGRDTQYF	TGTGCCAGCAGCCTAGGGGGCACGGGGAGGGATACGCAGTATTTT
-	TRBV7-9	-	TRBJ2-5	CASSLKGSPAETQYF	TGTGCCAGCAGCTTAAAGGGGTCCCCGGCGGAGACCCAGTACTTC
-	TRBV5-1	-	TRBJ2-3	CASSPGGTSPRTDTQYF	TGCGCCAGCAGCCCCGGAGGGACTTCTCCCCGCACAGATACGCAGTATTTT
-	TRBV6-6	TRBD1	TRBJ1-1	CASTTDRGNTEAFF	TGTGCCAGCACTACCGACAGGGGGAACACTGAAGCTTTCTTT
once	TRBV30	-	TRBJ1-1	CAWETMNTEAFF	TGTGCCTGGGAAACAATGAACACTGAAGCTTTCTTT
-	TRBV7-8	-	TRBJ1-2	CASSLEVRGSHGYTF	TGTGCCAGCAGCTTAGAGGTCCGGGGAAGTCATGGCTACACCTTC
-	TRBV5-1	-	TRBJ2-7	CASSTTQGGNYEQYF	TGCGCCAGCAGCACAACACAGGGTGGTAACTACGAGCAGTACTTC
-	TRBV14	-	TRBJ2-5	CASSQDRRVETQYF	TGTGCCAGCAGCCAAGATAGGAGGGTAGAGACCCAGTACTTC
few	TRBV6-5	TRBD1	TRBJ1-1	CASSRDRGMSEAFF	TGTGCCAGCAGCCGGGACAGGGGTATGAGTGAAGCTTTCTTT
few	TRBV2	TRBD2	TRBJ2-1	CASSPGGGSYNEQFF	TGTGCCAGCAGCCCCGGCGGGGGCTCCTACAATGAGCAGTTCTTC
-	TRBV11-2	-	TRBJ1-3	CASSSIASSGNTIYF	TGTGCCAGCAGCTCCATCGCGTCCTCTGGAAACACCATATATTTT
-	TRBV7-3	TRBD2	TRBJ2-3	CASSISGTSTDTQYF	TGTGCCAGCAGCATTAGCGGGACTAGCACAGATACGCAGTATTTT
-	TRBV29-1	-	TRBJ2-1	CSVEDRPSSSYNEQFF	TGCAGCGTTGAAGATAGGCCATCTAGCTCCTACAATGAGCAGTTCTTC
-	TRBV2	TRBD2	TRBJ2-2	CASSITSGKTGELFF	TGTGCCAGCAGCATTACTAGCGGAAAGACCGGGGAGCTGTTTTTT
-	TRBV10-2	TRBD2	TRBJ2-2	CASRGLAGGLGELFF	TGCGCCAGCAGGGGACTAGCGGGGGGGCTCGGGGAGCTGTTTTTT
-	TRBV4-1	TRBD1	TRBJ1-2	CASSQRQGSFGYTF	TGCGCCAGCAGCCAAAGACAGGGGTCCTTTGGCTACACCTTC
-	TRBV5-1	-	TRBJ2-7	CASSWAGYEQYF	TGCGCCAGCAGCTGGGCAGGTTACGAGCAGTACTTC
-	TRBV14	TRBD2	TRBJ2-5	CASSQRLAGHQGTQYF	TGTGCCAGCAGCCAACGTTTAGCGGGCCACCAAGGGACCCAGTACTTC
-	TRBV5-1	-	TRBJ2-3	CASSLTSSADTQYF	TGCGCCAGCAGCTTGACTAGCTCAGCAGATACGCAGTATTTT
-	TRBV28	-	TRBJ1-5	CASRESGIRNQPQHF	TGTGCCAGCAGGGAATCCGGGATCCGCAATCAGCCCCAGCATTTT
-	TRBV28	-	TRBJ1-2	CASSLLFRDGYTF	TGTGCCAGCAGTTTATTGTTCCGGGATGGCTACACCTTC
-	TRBV10-3	TRBD2	TRBJ2-5	CAISESTSVETQYF	TGTGCCATCAGTGAGTCGACTAGCGTGGAGACCCAGTACTTC
-	TRBV7-2	TRBD2	TRBJ2-2	CASRRGGAAPGELFF	TGTGCCAGCAGACGGGGAGGGGCGGCGCCCGGGGAGCTGTTTTTT
-	TRBV5-5	TRBD2	TRBJ2-1	CASTPLAGGNEQFF	TGTGCCAGCACCCCACTAGCGGGGGGGAATGAGCAGTTCTTC
-	TRBV29-1	TRBD2	TRBJ2-1	CSVELATSYNEQFF	TGCAGCGTAGAACTAGCGACCTCCTACAATGAGCAGTTCTTC
-	TRBV6-1	TRBD1	TRBJ1-1	CASSDRGRGNTEAFF	TGTGCCAGCAGTGACAGGGGGCGAGGGAACACTGAAGCTTTCTTT
-	TRBV7-9	TRBD1	TRBJ1-2	CASSLEAGGGYTF	TGTGCCAGCAGCTTAGAAGCAGGGGGCGGCTACACCTTC
-	TRBV28	-	TRBJ1-2	CASRGELYGYTF	TGTGCCAGCAGAGGAGAACTCTATGGCTACACCTTC
-	TRBV28	TRBD1	TRBJ1-3	CASSPTGGGNTIYF	TGTGCCAGCAGCCCGACAGGGGGTGGAAACACCATATATTTT
-	TRBV6-1	-	TRBJ1-5	CATREVSGGNQPQHF	TGTGCCACCCGGGAGGTATCAGGTGGGAATCAGCCCCAGCATTTT
-	TRBV11-2	-	TRBJ2-3	CASSLDRTGWRTDTQYF	TGTGCCAGCAGCTTAGATAGAACAGGGTGGAGAACAGATACGCAGTATTTT
-	TRBV2	TRBD2	TRBJ2-2	CASSEIRVGGGRAGELFF	TGTGCCAGCAGTGAAATAAGGGTCGGCGGGGGGAGGGCCGGGGAGCTGTTTTTT
-	TRBV19	-	TRBJ1-1	CASTSDRGRSTEAFF	-
-	TRBV18	-	TRBJ2-2	CASSYSSSSITGELFF	TGTGCCAGCTCATATTCTAGCTCCTCGATCACTGGGGAGCTGTTTTTT
-	TRBV18	-	TRBJ2-5	CASSPPRETQYF	TGTGCCAGCTCACCACCGAGAGAGACCCAGTACTTC
-	TRBV18	-	TRBJ1-1	CASSMHKNTEAFF	TGTGCCAGCTCAATGCACAAGAACACTGAAGCTTTCTTT
-	TRBV7-3	TRBD2	TRBJ2-3	CASSPRSGGRGTDTQYF	TGTGCCAGCAGCCCACGGTCGGGCGGGAGGGGGACAGATACGCAGTATTTT
-	TRBV28	TRBD1	TRBJ1-1	CASSSPGQGVNTEAFF	TGTGCCAGCAGTTCCCCGGGACAGGGAGTGAACACTGAAGCTTTCTTT
-	TRBV27	TRBD1	TRBJ1-5	CASSLDDRGGQPQHF	TGTGCCAGCAGCCTCGATGACAGGGGAGGTCAGCCCCAGCATTTT
-	TRBV10-3	-	TRBJ1-1	CAISESQPATEAFF	TGTGCCATCAGTGAGTCACAGCCCGCCACTGAAGCTTTCTTT
-	TRBV2	TRBD2	TRBJ2-3	CASSDGSGVVDTQYF	TGTGCCAGCAGTGATGGTAGCGGGGTGGTAGATACGCAGTATTTT
-	TRBV18	-	TRBJ1-1	CASSPSREGAGTEAFF	TGTGCCAGCTCACCCTCCCGAGAAGGGGCTGGCACTGAAGCTTTCTTT
few	TRBV5-1	-	TRBJ1-1	CASSNRQVRTEAFF	TGCGCCAGCAGTAACAGACAGGTCCGCACTGAAGCTTTCTTT
-	TRBV6-4	TRBD1	TRBJ1-2	CASRKGQGAFGYTF	TGTGCCAGCAGGAAGGGACAGGGGGCTTTTGGCTACACCTTC